These 23 T cell receptor beta chains were all obtained from the same sample, sequenced in a study of a mutant IDH1 vaccine in newly diagnosed glioma (dated by TCRdb to the early 2020s). The time point label here, explained by the study, means: baseline, week 1 (first vaccination visit). The intended sense of this specimen's treatment or condition label: pre-vaccination baseline after standard-of-care therapy. The library was obtained by the immunoSEQ multiplex PCR assay. TCRdb provides this immuneACCESS table in a form limited to in-frame rearrangements. Some clones are lacking; in checked studies, under half of them reflect an unresolved V gene, and why the rest are absent is not known. The sample data list 85,000 to 100,000 clones, and roughly 77% of these were observed just once. 7% to 9% of the sample belongs to the ten largest clones. This material consisted of PBMCs, taken from a glioma patient treated with radiotherapy, temozolomide or both. The receptors were gathered from a man aged 40-49 years with glioma.

This clone appeared a single time. The chain is built from TRBV19 and TRBJ1-6; 7 bases map to TRBD1. With V trimmed by 5 bases and J by 4 bases, 5 bases remained unmatched. Germline-derived CDR1 and CDR2 are LNHDA and SQIVND (reference sequence). The CDR3 is 15 amino acids. CDR3: CASSPGTEYNSPLHF. Here the CDR3 DNA reads TGTGCCAGTAGTCCGGGGACAGAATATAATTCACCCCTCCACTTT.

This chain connects TRBV30 to TRBJ1-1; 7 nucleotides align to TRBD1. CDR3 length equals 15 residues. With V trimmed by 2 bases and J by 4 bases, 10 bases remained unmatched. Germline CDR1 is GTSNPN and CDR2 is SVGIG (reference sequence). The CDR3 reads CAWSTRTGGSTEAFF. CDR3 bases: TGTGCCTGGAGTACTCGGACAGGCGGGAGCACTGAAGCTTTCTTT.

CDR3 sequence: CATSRGGASSYNEQFF. DNA of the CDR3: TGTGCCACCAGCAGAGGGGGAGCGAGCTCCTACAATGAGCAGTTCTTC. This rearrangement joins TRBV15 to TRBJ2-1; perhaps TRBD2 as D (5 bases). The CDR3 has 16 residues. V was trimmed by 1 base and J by 0 bases, leaving 10 bases between them. CDR1 LNHNV and CDR2 YYDKDF come from the germline V gene (reference sequence).

The rearrangement joins TRBV29-1 to TRBJ2-3; D ambiguous. The CDR3 sequence is 12 residues long. Trimming removed 0 bases at V and 9 bases at J, with 10 bases between. In germline, CDR1 is SQVTM, CDR2 ANQGSEA. The CDR3 loop is CSVEEGIETQYF. CDR3 nucleotides: TGCAGCGTTGAAGAAGGGATAGAGACGCAGTATTTT.

V is TRBV4-3 and J is TRBJ2-7; the D gene is possibly TRBD1 (6 bases). V was clipped by 4 bases and J by 5 bases, with 21 bases between them. Germline values: CDR1 LGHNA, CDR2 YSLEER. The CDR3 length is 16 residues. CDR3 in DNA: TGCGCCAGCAGCCCCAGGCGTACAGGGAAGGGGGACGAGCAGTACTTC. As protein: CASSPRRTGKGDEQYF.

The chain has TRBV30 and TRBJ2-3; D is ambiguous. Germline CDR1 GTSNPN, CDR2 SVGIG (reference sequence). There are 13 residues in the CDR3. V was clipped by 3 bases and J by 9 bases, with 16 bases between them. CDR3 in amino acids: CAWSATRVGTQYF. As DNA, the CDR3 is TGTGCCTGGAGCGCCACCCGGGTGGGGACGCAGTATTTT.

Details on this clone: A read error may produce the germline difference seen at one junction end. The J gene is TRBJ2-3, the V gene TRBV7-7; D remains unclear. CDR1 and CDR2 from the germline V gene are SSHAT and FNYEAQ (reference sequence). The CDR3 is 14 amino acids. CDR3 nucleotides: TGTGCTAGCAGCTTCGGCTTTGAAACAGATACGCAGTATTTT. Amino acid sequence: CASSFGFETDTQYF. The full variable domain, with the rest looked up from reference TRBV7-7 and TRBJ2-3, is GAGVSQSPRYKVTKRGQDVTLRCDPISSHATLYWYQQALGQGPEFLTYFNYEAQPDKSGLPSDRFSAERPEGSISTLTIQRTEQRDSAMYRCASSFGFETDTQYFGPGTRLTVL.

V gene TRBV5-8 combines with J gene TRBJ1-4; a possible D gene is TRBD1 (5 bases). This CDR3 is built from 15 residues. Trimming left V 3 bases short and J 5 bases short, with 14 bases between. Germline values: CDR1 SGHTS, CDR2 YDEGEE. CDR3 region: CASSSISGLNEKLFF. In nucleotides, the CDR3 is TGTGCCAGCAGCTCGATTTCAGGGCTAAATGAAAAACTGTTTTTT.

The gene calls are TRBV6-1 and TRBJ2-1, with a weak D call TRBD2 (5 bases). The germline CDR1 and CDR2 sequences are MNHNS and SASEGT. The ends were cut back, 11 bases at V and 0 bases at J, with 17 bases in the middle. CDR3 length: 15 residues. CDR3 nucleotides: TGTGCCTTCTCCCCCCGACTAAGCTCCTACAATGAGCAGTTCTTC. It yields the protein CAFSPRLSSYNEQFF.

This chain uses TRBV6-1 with TRBJ1-2; TRBD1 agrees at 9 bases. Germline CDR1 and CDR2: MNHNS and SASEGT. The CDR3 is 15 residues long. V lost 6 bases, J lost 6 bases, and 11 bases stayed unmatched. The DNA of the CDR3 is TGTGCCAGCAGGGATAACAGGGGGCGTACGGATGGCTACACCTTC. Its protein is CASRDNRGRTDGYTF.

The chain has TRBV2 and TRBJ2-2; D is possibly TRBD1 or TRBD2 (6 bases each). CDR3 length: 19 amino acids. V lost 6 bases and J 3 bases, leaving 26 bases between the germline ends. The V gene's germline CDR1 is SNHLY and CDR2 FYNNEI. As DNA, the CDR3 is TGTGCCAGCAGAGACCCTGGGGGGCAGCGGAACTTGTACACCGGGGAGCTGTTTTTT. This codes for CASRDPGGQRNLYTGELFF.

The genes are TRBV12-5 and TRBJ2-2, with TRBD2 identical over 11 bases. The V segment lost 3 bases and the J segment 1 base; nucleotides outside the gene matches: 4. The CDR3 spans 17 residues. Germline CDR1 is LGHNT and CDR2 is FRNRAP. The CDR3 spells CASGFAGTSGNTGELFF. DNA of the CDR3: TGTGCTAGTGGTTTCGCCGGGACTAGCGGGAACACCGGGGAGCTGTTTTTT.

V usage is TRBV5-3 and J usage is TRBJ2-2; D remains ambiguous. TRBV5-3 is flagged as an ORF with uncertain function. With 1 base removed from V and 5 bases from J, the gap between germline ends came to 15 bases. The CDR3 is 16 amino acids. CDR3 nucleotides: TGTGCCAGAAGCTTGTACCCCTTCCCCACGACCGGGGAGCTGTTTTTT. Protein: CARSLYPFPTTGELFF.

CDR3 loop: CASSLDGNGVLYGYTF. For the CDR3, the DNA is TGTGCCAGCAGCTTAGATGGGAACGGGGTCCTCTATGGCTACACCTTC. This chain joins TRBV11-2 and TRBJ1-2, with D hard to call. Per germline, CDR1 SGHAT and CDR2 FQNNGV. The V gene lost 0 bases and the J gene lost 4 bases, with 15 bases spanning the gap. This CDR3 has 16 residues.

The chain employs TRBV10-1 and TRBJ1-6, with 10 bases lining up with TRBD1. Trimming removed 2 bases from V and 9 bases from J; junction bases left unmatched: 1. Looked up from germline, CDR1 is WNHNN and CDR2 is SYGVQD (reference sequence). CDR3 length: 14 residues. CDR3 nucleotides: TGCGCCAGCAGTGAGGGACAGGGGGTTTCACCCCTCCACTTT. It codes for CASSEGQGVSPLHF.

J is TRBJ2-7 and V is TRBV27; 8 positions match TRBD1. Germline V gives CDR1 MNHEY, CDR2 SMNVEV (reference sequence). The CDR3 is 16 amino acids. V lost 2 bases and J lost 5; bases outside the gene matches: 11. The CDR3 loop is CASSLVEPDRVDEQYF. CDR3 DNA: TGTGCCAGCAGTTTAGTAGAACCGGACAGGGTTGACGAGCAGTACTTC.

The rearrangement links TRBV19 to TRBJ2-1, with D possibly being TRBD1 (7 bases). The CDR3 is 11 amino acids. V was shortened by 11 bases and J by 8 bases, with 13 bases between the two germline ends. Looked up from germline, CDR1 is LNHDA and CDR2 is SQIVND (reference sequence). The DNA of the CDR3 is TGTGCCTCCCAGGGGGGTTATGAGCAGTTCTTC. This gives the protein CASQGGYEQFF.

This rearrangement joins TRBV5-5 to TRBJ2-5; D call uncertain. The DNA end is a closer match to TRBJ2-7, so the J assignment may be wrong. The CDR3 has 14 residues. The germline gives CDR1 SGHKS, CDR2 YYEKEE (reference sequence). CDR3 loop: CASSLSGVSYEQYF. The CDR3 nucleotides are TGTGCCAGCAGTTTATCAGGCGTCTCCTACGAGCAGTACTTC.

The CDR3 loop reads CASSDGGLGQGLYEQYF. CDR3 coding DNA: TGTGCCAGCAGTGACGGGGGACTGGGACAGGGACTCTACGAGCAGTACTTC. The chain links TRBV6-4 to TRBJ2-7; 9 nucleotides match TRBD1. Losses at the gene ends were 2 bases for V and 3 bases for J; bases not matched to a gene: 11. This CDR3 is 17 amino acids long. Germline V gene data show CDR1 as MRHNA and CDR2 as SNTAGT.

The chain has TRBV10-3 and TRBJ1-1, with no clear D. The CDR3 length is 12 residues. Germline-derived CDR1 and CDR2 are ENHRY and SYGVKD. The V gene lost 3 bases and the J gene lost 1 base, with 3 bases spanning the gap. CDR3: CAISERNTEAFF. For the CDR3, the DNA is TGTGCCATCAGTGAAAGGAACACTGAAGCTTTCTTT.

CDR3 loop: CASSRGLAGSSETQYF. The CDR3 nucleotides are TGTGCCAGCAGCCGGGGACTAGCGGGAAGTTCGGAGACCCAGTACTTC. This sequence joins TRBV28 and TRBJ2-5, with TRBD2 matching 13 bases. The V gene's germline CDR1 is MDHEN and CDR2 SYDVKM. The CDR3 runs to 16 residues. The trim removed 6 bases at V and 5 bases at J, leaving 9 bases unmatched.

The chain is built from TRBV11-1 and TRBJ2-2, with D perhaps being TRBD1 or TRBD2 (5 bases each). The length of the CDR3 is 16 residues. Per the germline V gene, CDR1 is SGHAT and CDR2 is FQDESV (reference sequence). V gave up 4 bases and J gave up 0 bases, with 12 bases separating them. As DNA, the CDR3 is TGTGCCAGCAGCTCCTACGGGACCGCGAACACCGGGGAGCTGTTTTTT. It specifies CASSSYGTANTGELFF.

This clone was detected once. The V and J genes are TRBV19 and TRBJ1-2; D remains ambiguous. V was shortened by 6 bases and J by 4 bases, with 12 bases between the two germline ends. Germline CDR1 reads LNHDA; CDR2 reads SQIVND (reference sequence). There are 13 residues in the CDR3. Here the CDR3 DNA reads TGTGCCAGTAGCCTGAGGTTCGGCTATGGCTACACCTTC. This gives the protein CASSLRFGYGYTF.